This T cell receptor beta chain was recorded in a study of blood T cell repertoires in COVID-19. About the study: The United States, Italy and Spain were the sources of the acute and convalescent COVID-19 samples. PBMCs, B-cell-depleted T cells, or T cells were the source of the cDNA or gDNA that made up the material.

In the original processing: Cell counts per sample came from amplifying reference gene primers. Method: immunoSEQ multiplex PCR; TCRdb's copy keeps in-frame clones and lacks some. D and trimming come from the DNA, and the V and J calls and clone size come from that table. The table has about 140,000 clones, 80% to 85% seen once. Germline CDR1 reads SGHRS; CDR2 reads YFSETQ. V shed 6 bases and J shed 1 base, with 13 bases lying between them. CDR3 length: 14 residues. The sequence was obtained from a woman aged 55-75 years with acute or convalescent COVID-19. The chain employs TRBV5-1 and TRBJ2-5, with a tentative D call TRBD1 (6 bases). The sequencing input was peripheral blood. The CDR3 sequence is CASTLYRAQETQYF. The CDR3 DNA follows: TGCGCCAGCACACTATACAGGGCCCAAGAGACCCAGTACTTC.